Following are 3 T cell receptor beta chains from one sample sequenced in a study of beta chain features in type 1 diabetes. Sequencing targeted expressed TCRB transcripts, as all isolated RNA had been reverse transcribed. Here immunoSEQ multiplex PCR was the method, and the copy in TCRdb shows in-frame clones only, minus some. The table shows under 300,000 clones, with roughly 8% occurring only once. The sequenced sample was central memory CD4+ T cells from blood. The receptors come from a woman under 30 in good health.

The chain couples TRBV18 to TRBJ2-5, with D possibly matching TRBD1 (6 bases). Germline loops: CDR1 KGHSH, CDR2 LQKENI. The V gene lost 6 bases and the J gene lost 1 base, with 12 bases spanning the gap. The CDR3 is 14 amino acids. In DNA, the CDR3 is TGTGCCAGCTCGACTCCGGACAGCCAAGAGACCCAGTACTTC. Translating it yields CASSTPDSQETQYF.

CDR3 sequence (DNA): TGTGCCAGCAGCCAAGACTGGCACGGGAGGACGGATACGCAGTATTTT. Residues: CASSQDWHGRTDTQYF. V and J are TRBV14 and TRBJ2-3, with 7 nucleotides matching TRBD2. Germline assignment: CDR1 SGHDN and CDR2 FVKESK. The CDR3 is 16 amino acids. Unmatched junction bases numbered 9, after V lost 0 bases and J lost 6 bases.

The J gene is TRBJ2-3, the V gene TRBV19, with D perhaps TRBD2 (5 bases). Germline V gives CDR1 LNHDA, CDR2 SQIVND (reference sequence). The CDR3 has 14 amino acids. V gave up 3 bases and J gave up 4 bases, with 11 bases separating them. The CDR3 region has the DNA TGTGCCAGTAGTATCTCGGGGAGCCCAGATACGCAGTATTTT. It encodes CASSISGSPDTQYF.